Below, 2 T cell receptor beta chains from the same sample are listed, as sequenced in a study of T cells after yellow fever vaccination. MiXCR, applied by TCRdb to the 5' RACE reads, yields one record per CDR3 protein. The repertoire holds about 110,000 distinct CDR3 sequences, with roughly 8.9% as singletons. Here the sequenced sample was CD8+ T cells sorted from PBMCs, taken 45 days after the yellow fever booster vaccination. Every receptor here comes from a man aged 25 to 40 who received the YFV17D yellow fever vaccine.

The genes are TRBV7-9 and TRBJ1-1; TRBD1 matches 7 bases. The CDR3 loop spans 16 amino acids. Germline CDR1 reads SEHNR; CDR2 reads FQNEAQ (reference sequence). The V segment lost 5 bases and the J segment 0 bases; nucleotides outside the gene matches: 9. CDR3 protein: CASSLTGDGMNTEAFF. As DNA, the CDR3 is TGTGCCAGCAGCCTAACAGGGGATGGCATGAACACTGAAGCTTTCTTT.

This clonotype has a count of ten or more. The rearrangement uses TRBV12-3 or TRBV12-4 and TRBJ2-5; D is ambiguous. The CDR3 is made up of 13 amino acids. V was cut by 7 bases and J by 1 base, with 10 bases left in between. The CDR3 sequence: CASKRPLQETQYF. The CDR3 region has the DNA TGTGCCAGCAAACGCCCGCTCCAAGAGACCCAGTACTTC.